Listed below are T cell receptor beta chains from one sample, sequenced in a study of blood T cells in healthy people across ages. TCRdb analysed the 5' RACE reads with MiXCR anew, one entry per CDR3 protein. Counted here are around 1,900,000 distinct CDR3 sequences, about two fifths occurring once; the ten biggest clones make up under 25%. The sequenced material came from blood. The receptors here all came from a human donor in good health. CDR3s include the opening cysteine and the closing phenylalanine or tryptophan. The D gene is left open where the match is weak. Not every row has a clone size; where given, it reads once, few, many or a size class.

TRBV4-2	few	TRBJ2-7	TRBD2	TGTGCCAGCAGCCAGGGACTAGCGGGTCGGTACGAGCAGTACTTC	CASSQGLAGRYEQYF
TRBV5-1	NA	TRBJ2-1	NA	TGCGCCAGCAGCTTGCAAGCGGTGTCCTTGAATGAGCAGTTCTTC	CASSLQAVSLNEQFF
TRBV12-3/TRBV12-4	few	TRBJ2-3	NA	TGTGCCAGCAGTTTCAGAGTCGGGGGAGATACGCAGTATTTT	CASSFRVGGDTQYF
TRBV12-3/TRBV12-4	many	TRBJ1-1	NA	TGTGCCAGCAGTTTAGCACAGGGATACACTGAAGCTTTCTTT	CASSLAQGYTEAFF
TRBV5-1	few	TRBJ2-5	NA	TGCGCCAGCAGCCCCCTTCGGGACCTTAAGGAGACCCAGTACTTC	CASSPLRDLKETQYF
TRBV12-3/TRBV12-4	NA	TRBJ1-2	TRBD1	TGTGCCAGCAGTCCTACAGGGGGCGGGATCGTCGGCTACACCTTC	CASSPTGGGIVGYTF
TRBV4-3	few	TRBJ2-5	NA	TGCGCCAGCAGCCAAGATCCTAGGACGTCGTGGAAGACCCAGTACTTC	CASSQDPRTSWKTQYF
TRBV6-6	few	TRBJ2-1	TRBD2	TGTGCCAGCAGGACGACTAGCGTTGGTGAGCAGTTCTTC	CASRTTSVGEQFF
TRBV20-1	NA	TRBJ2-5	NA	TGCAGTGCCGTTCAGCGGGTCTTGTACCAAGAGACCCAGTACTTC	CSAVQRVLYQETQYF
TRBV15	few	TRBJ2-7	NA	TGTGCCACCAGCGCAGAGTTCAGCTCCTACGAGCAGTACTTC	CATSAEFSSYEQYF
TRBV7-2	NA	TRBJ1-2	NA	TGTGCCAGCAGCCCACTAACTCAGGGCCAGCGCTATGGCTACACCTTC	CASSPLTQGQRYGYTF
TRBV6-5	NA	TRBJ1-1	NA	TGTGCCAGCAGTTACGGGACCGTGATGAACACTGAAGCTTTCTTT	CASSYGTVMNTEAFF
TRBV4-2	NA	TRBJ1-3	NA	TGTGCCAGCAGCCATCTCGGAAACACCATATATTTT	CASSHLGNTIYF
TRBV10-3	NA	TRBJ2-1	TRBD2	TGTGCCATCCGAGGAGCTAGCGGGGGGGCCGGCCTTCGTGAGCAGTTCTTC	CAIRGASGGAGLREQFF
TRBV24-1	NA	TRBJ2-5	TRBD1	TGTGCCACCAGATCCACAGGGGAAGAGACCCAGTACTTC	CATRSTGEETQYF
TRBV12-3/TRBV12-4	NA	TRBJ2-1	NA	TGTGCCAGCAGTTCAACCGGGACGAGAAACTTAAATGAGCAGTTCTTC	CASSSTGTRNLNEQFF
TRBV7-2	few	TRBJ2-4	NA	TGTGCCAGCAGCTTAGAGTGGGGACTCAACATTCAGTACTTC	CASSLEWGLNIQYF
TRBV20-1	NA	TRBJ2-7	NA	TGCAGTGCTAGAGTCTTGAGGGGCGGTCAATCCTACGAGCAGTACTTC	CSARVLRGGQSYEQYF
TRBV9	NA	TRBJ1-4	TRBD1	TGTGCCAGCAGCGTCCAGGGGGCTAGTTCTGAAAAACTGTTTTTT	CASSVQGASSEKLFF
TRBV10-3	few	TRBJ2-7	NA	TGTGCCATCAGCACTCCGGGACCACCCTACGAGCAGTACTTC	CAISTPGPPYEQYF
TRBV7-2	NA	TRBJ2-7	TRBD1	TGTGCCAGCAGCTCCCAACCAGGGGGCTACGAGCAGTACTTC	CASSSQPGGYEQYF
TRBV7-9	NA	TRBJ2-5	NA	TGTGCCAGTGCGGGGATGACAGCGGAAGAGACCCAGTACTTC	CASAGMTAEETQYF
TRBV7-6	NA	TRBJ2-3	NA	TGTGCCAGCACCGACGGGGGAGATACAGATACGCAGTATTTT	CASTDGGDTDTQYF
TRBV12-3/TRBV12-4	NA	TRBJ2-5	NA	TGTGCCAGCAGTCCCCGGACCGGATCTCCAGAGACCCAGTACTTC	CASSPRTGSPETQYF
TRBV28	NA	TRBJ2-5	NA	TGTGCCAGCAGTTTGGGCAGGGAACCTAAGCAGTACTTC	CASSLGREPKQYF
TRBV11-1	NA	TRBJ2-5	TRBD2	TGTGCCAGCAGCACGACAGGGACTAGCGGAAAGACCCAGTACTTC	CASSTTGTSGKTQYF
TRBV4-2	NA	TRBJ2-1	NA	TGTGCCAGCAGCCAAGATTGGGCTGTCTCCTACAATGAGCAGTTCTTC	CASSQDWAVSYNEQFF
TRBV28	NA	TRBJ2-1	NA	TGTGCCAGCACCCCCGGGACATATCTTTACAATGAGCAGTTCTTC	CASTPGTYLYNEQFF
TRBV7-2	few	TRBJ2-7	TRBD1	TGTGCCAGCAGCTTAGTTAGCGGGACAGGGGGCTCCTACGAGCAGTACTTC	CASSLVSGTGGSYEQYF
TRBV19	NA	TRBJ1-4	NA	TGTGCCAGCAGGGCCTCCGGAAAGGGACTCATAGGCGAAAAACTGTTTTTT	CASRASGKGLIGEKLFF
TRBV29-1	many	TRBJ2-3	NA	TGCAGCGTTGTAGAGAGGGCGGGAGATACGCAGTATTTT	CSVVERAGDTQYF
TRBV6-6	few	TRBJ1-2	NA	TGTGCCAGCAGGCGTCCTTTTCTTCGGGGAGAGGATGGCTACACCTTC	CASRRPFLRGEDGYTF
TRBV9	few	TRBJ2-3	NA	TGTGCCAGCAGCGTGAGTCAGGGAGAAGATACGCAGTATTTT	CASSVSQGEDTQYF
TRBV7-2	few	TRBJ1-2	NA	TGTGCCAGCAGCCCGTACAGGGTACGGGATGGCTACACCTTC	CASSPYRVRDGYTF
TRBV7-2	NA	TRBJ2-4	TRBD1	TGTGCCAGCAGCTTGGGACAGCCTCAAAACATTCAGTACTTC	CASSLGQPQNIQYF
TRBV20-1	few	TRBJ2-7	TRBD2	TGCAGTGCTAGAGATTCACTAGCGGATACCTACGAGCAGTACTTC	CSARDSLADTYEQYF
TRBV4-3	NA	TRBJ1-2	TRBD1	TGCGCCAGCAGCCTCCTTCCGGGACAGGGATACAGTAACTATGGCTACACCTTC	CASSLLPGQGYSNYGYTF
TRBV29-1	few	TRBJ2-3	TRBD2	TGCAGCGTGGGCGCGGGAGCCGGCACAGATACGCAGTATTTT	CSVGAGAGTDTQYF
TRBV6-6	NA	TRBJ1-2	NA	TGTGCCAGCAGTTACACGGAACTCTATGGCTACACCTTC	CASSYTELYGYTF
TRBV20-1	NA	TRBJ2-5	NA	TGCAGTGCCCTCGGGGGAGGGGGGGAGACCCAGTACTTC	CSALGGGGETQYF
TRBV7-8	NA	TRBJ1-2	NA	TGTGCCAGCAGCTTAACTCAGTCAACCGAGGGACTTAACTATGGCTACACCTTC	CASSLTQSTEGLNYGYTF